The sequence of this T cell receptor (beta chain) was determined in a study of Ad26.COV2.S vaccination and SARS-CoV-2 variants. About the research overall: The authors gave Ad26.COV2.S intramuscularly, either once or twice 56 days apart. The study's findings and limits: Responses of spike-specific T cells (both CD8+ and CD4+) reportedly showed substantial breadth after vaccination. Spike-specific TCR breadth ran higher among vaccine recipients than placebo recipients.

Assay: immunoSEQ multiplex PCR; the TCRdb copy retains only in-frame clones and omits some. The sample holds some 500,000 clones, about 91% seen once. Regarding treatment: about 20 received Ad26.COV2.S at low or high dose, single or two shots; 5 received placebo; per-sample allocation not given. Day 63 following the first vaccine or placebo injection was when the samples were taken. There are 13 residues in the CDR3. CDR1 is SGDLS and CDR2 is YYNGEE in the germline V gene. V lost 2 bases to trimming and J lost 0 bases, with 4 bases between them. This clone was counted a few times. Its antigen remains unidentified. Different DNA sequences within this sample yield the same CDR3.

The material was peripheral blood, obtained in a trial of Ad26.COV2.S vaccine versus placebo. The rearrangement uses TRBV9 and TRBJ2-3; no clear D gene. This clonotype was obtained from a person between 18 and 65 years old who received the Ad26.COV2.S COVID-19 vaccine or a placebo. The CDR3 is CASSVPSTDTQYF. The CDR3 nucleotides read TGTGCCAGCAGCGTCCCGAGCACAGATACGCAGTATTTT.